The 7 T cell receptor beta chains below were found in one sample sequenced in a study of blood T cells in healthy people across ages. A sample-barcoded 5' primer and a J-beta primer mix were used in a second PCR of roughly 7 to 11 cycles. TCRdb itself ran the 5' RACE reads through MiXCR, one entry per CDR3 protein. Here the sample spans approximately 800,000 distinct CDR3 sequences, about 36% being singletons. Sequencing input: blood. These receptors were collected from a man between 18 and 29 years old in good health.

This clonotype is a singleton in its sample. This sequence may be a read error, since a much larger clone differs from it by one base. The chain uses TRBV28 and TRBJ2-1; 9 bases match TRBD1. J gave up 0 bases and V 5 bases, and 8 bases lay outside the gene matches. The CDR3 length is 17 residues. Germline CDR1 MDHEN, CDR2 SYDVKM. CDR3: CASSANRGPYSYNEQFF. The CDR3 DNA is TGTGCCAGCAGTGCTAACAGGGGGCCCTACTCCTACAATGAGCAGTTCTTC.

V is TRBV28 and J is TRBJ2-2, with D unclear. Trimming removed 9 bases at V and 0 bases at J, with 8 bases between. The CDR3 spans 13 residues. Germline values: CDR1 MDHEN, CDR2 SYDVKM. CDR3 protein: CASISPNTGELFF. The CDR3 DNA sequence: TGTGCCAGTATCTCCCCGAACACCGGGGAGCTGTTTTTT.

The J gene is TRBJ2-1, the V gene TRBV7-2; maybe TRBD2 (6 bases). Trimming shortened V by 5 bases and J by 10 bases, and 18 bases separated the two germline ends. The CDR3 runs 14 residues. Looked up from germline, CDR1 is SGHTA and CDR2 is FQGNSA. CDR3 residues: CASSMRLGAYEQFF. CDR3 sequence (DNA): TGTGCCAGCAGCATGCGACTAGGCGCATACGAGCAGTTCTTC. Variable domain in full (rest from reference TRBV7-2 and TRBJ2-1): GAGVSQSPSNKVTEKGKDVELRCDPISGHTALYWYRQSLGQGLEFLIYFQGNSAPDKSGLPSDRFSAERTGGSVSTLTIQRTQQEDSAVYLCASSMRLGAYEQFFGPGTRLTVL.

The chain uses TRBV11-2 and TRBJ1-3; D uncertain. The CDR3 extends over 13 amino acids. Looked up from germline, CDR1 is SGHAT and CDR2 is FQNNGV. V lost 0 bases to trimming and J lost 3 bases, with 3 bases between them. The CDR3 loop is CASSLEHGNTIYF. In DNA form, the CDR3 reads TGTGCCAGCAGCTTAGAACATGGAAACACCATATATTTT.

The chain has TRBV20-1 and TRBJ1-1, with a possible D match to TRBD1 (6 bases). The CDR3 is 14 amino acids. Germline V gene lookup returns CDR1 DFQATT and CDR2 SNEGSKA (reference sequence). V was pared by 0 bases and J by 4 bases, with 12 bases between. The chain's CDR3 is CSARDPGAGTEAFF. DNA of the CDR3: TGCAGTGCTAGAGATCCGGGGGCAGGCACTGAAGCTTTCTTT.

In this sample, this clonotype turned up many times. V usage is TRBV7-2 and J usage is TRBJ1-2; D is undetermined. Germline CDR1 reads SGHTA; CDR2 reads FQGNSA. Trimming stripped 3 bases from V and 8 bases from J, with 16 bases between. The CDR3 spans 14 residues. CDR3 amino acids: CASSLKGPPLGYTF. The CDR3 nucleotides read TGTGCCAGCAGCTTGAAGGGCCCCCCGTTAGGCTACACCTTC.

The rearrangement uses TRBV6-2 or TRBV6-3 and TRBJ1-5; a possible D gene is TRBD1 (5 bases). The V and J ends lost 6 bases and 2 bases respectively, with 14 bases between them. The V gene's germline CDR1 is MNHEY and CDR2 SVGEGT. This CDR3 contains 15 residues. The CDR3, as DNA: TGTGCCAGCAGACCCCAGGGTTTGGGCAATCAGCCCCAGCATTTT. Its translation: CASRPQGLGNQPQHF.